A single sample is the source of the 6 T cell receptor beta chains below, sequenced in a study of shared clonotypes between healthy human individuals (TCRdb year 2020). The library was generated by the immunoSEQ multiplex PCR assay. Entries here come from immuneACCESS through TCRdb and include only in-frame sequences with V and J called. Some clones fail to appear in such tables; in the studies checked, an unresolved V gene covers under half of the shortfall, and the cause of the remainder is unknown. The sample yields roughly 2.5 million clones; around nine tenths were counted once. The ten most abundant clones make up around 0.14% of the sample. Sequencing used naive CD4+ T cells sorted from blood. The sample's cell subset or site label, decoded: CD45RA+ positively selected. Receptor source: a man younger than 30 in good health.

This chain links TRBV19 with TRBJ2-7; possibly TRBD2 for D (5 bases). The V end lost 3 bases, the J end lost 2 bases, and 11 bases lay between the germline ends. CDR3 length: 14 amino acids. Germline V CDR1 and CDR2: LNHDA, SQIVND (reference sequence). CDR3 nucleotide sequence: TGTGCCAGTAGTATGGCCGGGGTCCCCTACGAGCAGTACTTC. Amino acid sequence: CASSMAGVPYEQYF.

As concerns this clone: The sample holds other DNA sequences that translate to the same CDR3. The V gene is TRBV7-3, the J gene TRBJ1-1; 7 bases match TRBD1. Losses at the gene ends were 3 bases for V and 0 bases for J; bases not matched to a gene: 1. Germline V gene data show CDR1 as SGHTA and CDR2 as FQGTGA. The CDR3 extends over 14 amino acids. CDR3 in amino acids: CASSLTGLNTEAFF. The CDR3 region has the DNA TGTGCCAGCAGCTTGACAGGGCTGAACACTGAAGCTTTCTTT. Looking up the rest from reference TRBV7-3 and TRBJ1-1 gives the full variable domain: GAGVSQTPSNKVTEKGKYVELRCDPISGHTALYWYRQSLGQGPEFLIYFQGTGAADDSGLPNDRFFAVRPEGSVSTLKIQRTERGDSAVYLCASSLTGLNTEAFFGQGTRLTVV.

The DNA for the CDR3 is TGTGCCAGCAGCTCCTTCAGGGGACTAGCGGTTATGCCCGGGGAGCTGTTTTTT. This encodes CASSSFRGLAVMPGELFF. This chain uses TRBV5-5 with TRBJ2-2, with 11 bases aligning to TRBD2. V gave up 3 bases and J gave up 6 bases; unmatched junction bases: 13. The CDR3 totals 18 residues. CDR1 is SGHKS and CDR2 is YYEKEE in the germline V gene (reference sequence).

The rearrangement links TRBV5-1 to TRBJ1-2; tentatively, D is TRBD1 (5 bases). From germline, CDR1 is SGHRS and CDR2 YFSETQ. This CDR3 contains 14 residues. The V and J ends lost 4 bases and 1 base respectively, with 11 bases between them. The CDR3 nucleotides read TGCGCCAGCAGCCTGTGGGGGGGTAACTATGGCTACACCTTC. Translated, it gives CASSLWGGNYGYTF. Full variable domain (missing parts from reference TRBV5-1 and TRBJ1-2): KAGVTQTPRYLIKTRGQQVTLSCSPISGHRSVSWYQQTPGQGLQFLFEYFSETQRNKGNFPGRFSGRQFSNSRSEMNVSTLELGDSALYLCASSLWGGNYGYTFGSGTRLTVV.

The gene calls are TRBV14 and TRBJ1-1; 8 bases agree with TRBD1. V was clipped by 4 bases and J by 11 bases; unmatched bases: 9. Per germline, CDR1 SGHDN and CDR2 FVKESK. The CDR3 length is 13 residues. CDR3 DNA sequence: TGTGCCAGCAGCCCGAGACAGGGGTTAGGGGCTTTCTTT. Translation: CASSPRQGLGAFF.

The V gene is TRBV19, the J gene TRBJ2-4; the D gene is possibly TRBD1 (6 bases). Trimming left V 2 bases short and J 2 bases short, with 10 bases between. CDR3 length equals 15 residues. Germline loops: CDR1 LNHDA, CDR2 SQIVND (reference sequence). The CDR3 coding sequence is TGTGCCAGTAGTATACCAGGGGTGACCAAAAACATTCAGTACTTC. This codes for CASSIPGVTKNIQYF. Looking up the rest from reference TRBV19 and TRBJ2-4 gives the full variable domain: DGGITQSPKYLFRKEGQNVTLSCEQNLNHDAMYWYRQDPGQGLRLIYYSQIVNDFQKGDIAEGYSVSREKKESFPLTVTSAQKNPTAFYLCASSIPGVTKNIQYFGAGTRLSVL.